These 18 T cell receptor beta chains share one sample of origin, sequenced in a study of T cells in Graves' hyperthyroidism and ophthalmopathy. The TCR beta CDR3 regions underwent amplification using RNA transcripts as the source. An initial round of RT-PCR targeting the TCR CDR3 relied on the HTBI primer set. TCRdb used MiXCR to reprocess the multiplex PCR reads, holding one entry per CDR3 protein. The sample comprises roughly 560,000 distinct CDR3 sequences, about 15% of which are singletons, and over 3.5% rests with the top ten. The source material was blood. These receptors were collected from a woman aged 40 to 50 with Graves' ophthalmopathy.

There are a few counts of this clonotype. The V and J genes are TRBV2 and TRBJ1-2; D gene unclear. There are 14 residues in the CDR3. In germline, CDR1 is SNHLY, CDR2 FYNNEI. The ends were cut back, 6 bases at V and 3 bases at J, with 14 bases in the middle. This CDR3 reads CASRTSGGDYGYTF. The CDR3 DNA sequence: TGTGCCAGCAGGACCTCCGGCGGGGACTATGGCTACACCTTC.

This clonotype appeared many times. V gene TRBV4-1 combines with J gene TRBJ2-7; D is ambiguous. This CDR3 has 14 amino acids. Trimming took 2 bases from V and 2 from J, leaving 10 bases between them. The germline gives CDR1 MGHRA, CDR2 YSYEKL. The CDR3 protein is CASSQRQDPYEQYF. The CDR3 bases are TGCGCCAGCAGCCAACGGCAGGACCCCTACGAGCAGTACTTC.

The V gene is TRBV9, the J gene TRBJ2-5, with 10 bases fitting TRBD1. Trimming took 4 bases from V and 9 from J; bases not matched to a gene: 9. From germline, CDR1 is SGDLS and CDR2 YYNGEE. CDR3 length: 14 residues. DNA for the CDR3: TGTGCCAGCAGCTCCTCAGGACAGGGGGGAGCCCAGTACTTC. It yields the protein CASSSSGQGGAQYF. Variable domain in full (rest from reference TRBV9 and TRBJ2-5): DSGVTQTPKHLITATGQRVTLRCSPRSGDLSVYWYQQSLDQGLQFLIQYYNGEERAKGNILERFSAQQFPDLHSELNLSSLELGDSALYFCASSSSGQGGAQYFGPGTRLLVL.

This clonotype was counted at least ten times. The rearrangement links TRBV5-1 to TRBJ2-7, with D unresolved. V was cut by 0 bases and J by 5 bases, with 12 bases left in between. Germline-derived CDR1 and CDR2 are SGHRS and YFSETQ. The CDR3 is 14 amino acids. The CDR3 nucleotides read TGCGCCAGCAGCTTGGAGGGCGACATCGACGAGCAGTACTTC. Translation gives CASSLEGDIDEQYF.

This clonotype turned up a few times. The rearrangement links TRBV14 to TRBJ2-4; D might be TRBD2 (6 bases). This CDR3 comprises 15 residues. V was pared by 0 bases and J by 15 bases, with 21 bases between. Germline CDR1 reads SGHDN; CDR2 reads FVKESK. The CDR3 here is CASSQEFGGAAFRYF. For the CDR3, the DNA is TGTGCCAGCAGCCAAGAGTTTGGAGGGGCCGCCTTTCGGTACTTC.

The chain is built from TRBV11-3 and TRBJ2-5; 7 nucleotides agree with TRBD2. The CDR3 is 14 residues long. Unmatched junction bases numbered 9, after V lost 5 bases and J lost 6 bases. The germline V gene encodes CDR1 SGHNT and CDR2 YENEEA. For the CDR3, the DNA is TGTGCCAGCAGCCCCCTTACCGGGAGGCAGACCCAGTACTTC. The encoded protein is CASSPLTGRQTQYF. Using reference TRBV11-3 and TRBJ2-5 for the parts outside the CDR3, the full variable domain is EAGVVQSPRYKIIEKKQPVAFWCNPISGHNTLYWYLQNLGQGPELLIRYENEEAVDDSQLPKDRFSAERLKGVDSTLKIQPAELGDSAVYLCASSPLTGRQTQYFGPGTRLLVL.

This clonotype turned up a few times. The V and J genes are TRBV7-7 and TRBJ2-2, with D perhaps matching TRBD2 (5 bases). Per germline, CDR1 SSHAT and CDR2 FNYEAQ (reference sequence). The CDR3 loop spans 14 amino acids. CDR3 residues: CASRIGDLDGELFF. The CDR3 DNA sequence: TGTGCTAGCCGCATCGGGGATTTGGACGGGGAGCTGTTTTTT.

This clonotype was counted at least ten times. In DNA form, the CDR3 reads TGTGCCAGCAGTGTGGACCCCTACGAGCAGTACTTC. Translating it yields CASSVDPYEQYF. The chain has TRBV28 and TRBJ2-7; no definite D call. CDR1 MDHEN and CDR2 SYDVKM come from the germline V gene. The CDR3 extends over 12 amino acids. Trimming removed 5 bases from V and 2 bases from J, with 7 bases in between. Drawing the rest from reference TRBV28 and TRBJ2-7, the complete variable domain is DVKVTQSSRYLVKRTGEKVFLECVQDMDHENMFWYRQDPGLGLRLIYFSYDVKMKEKGDIPEGYSVSREKKERFSLILESASTNQTSMYLCASSVDPYEQYFGPGTRLTVT.

This chain joins TRBV28 and TRBJ2-7; 9 bases fit TRBD1. Germline CDR1 MDHEN, CDR2 SYDVKM. CDR3 length equals 14 residues. CDR3 residues: CASSLGQGMGPLSV. The DNA for the CDR3 is TGTGCCAGCAGCCTGGGACAGGGAATGGGACCGCTTTCCGTC.

The sample holds a few counts of this clonotype. V usage is TRBV4-3 and J usage is TRBJ1-2, with D possibly TRBD1 on 5 matching bases. The CDR3 loop spans 14 amino acids. V lost 0 bases and J lost 8, with 13 bases in between. CDR1 is LGHNA, CDR2 YSLEER, per germline. Here the CDR3 reads CASSQESQGRGYTF. The CDR3 bases are TGCGCCAGCAGCCAAGAATCGCAGGGCCGGGGCTACACCTTC.

This clonotype occurred many times. Written as DNA, the CDR3 is TGTGCCAGCACCCGGACAGCGGGATCGGCTATAGGCACCTACGAGCAGTACTTC. It encodes CASTRTAGSAIGTYEQYF. The genes are TRBV6-5 and TRBJ2-7; a weak D match, TRBD2 (7 bases). Germline V lookup: CDR1 MNHEY, CDR2 SVGAGI. V was shortened by 7 bases and J by 2 bases, with 27 bases between the two germline ends. CDR3 length equals 18 residues.

This clonotype has ten or more counts. The CDR3 DNA reads TGTGCTAGTGGCAGCGGGAACACCGGGGAGCTGTTTTTT. Translation gives CASGSGNTGELFF. V usage is TRBV12-5 and J usage is TRBJ2-2, with a tentative D call TRBD2 (5 bases). CDR1 and CDR2 (germline): LGHNT, FRNRAP. The CDR3 is 13 residues long. V shed 6 bases and J shed 1 base, with 6 bases lying between them.

This clonotype was recorded many times. CDR3 nucleotides: TGTGCCATCAGTGGGTCACAGGGCCACGAGCAGTACTTC. The encoded protein is CAISGSQGHEQYF. J is TRBJ2-7 and V is TRBV10-3; possible D gene TRBD1, 6 bases. V lost 4 bases, J lost 5 bases, and 12 bases lay in between. The germline V gene has CDR1 ENHRY and CDR2 SYGVKD. This CDR3 has 13 residues.

This clonotype came up many times. The chain employs TRBV27 and TRBJ2-7; unclear D gene. The germline V gene has CDR1 MNHEY and CDR2 SMNVEV (reference sequence). The CDR3 covers 8 residues. V was cut by 8 bases and J by 8 bases, with 4 bases left in between. DNA of the CDR3: TGTGCCAGCCTGCAGCAGTACTTC. Protein: CASLQQYF.

This clonotype was counted ten times or more. The chain combines TRBV7-9 with TRBJ2-1, with D perhaps TRBD2 (5 bases). Germline CDR1 and CDR2: SEHNR and FQNEAQ (reference sequence). The CDR3 runs to 14 residues. V was pared by 0 bases and J by 4 bases, with 7 bases between. The CDR3 here is CASSLAGVYNEQFF. The CDR3 DNA reads as TGTGCCAGCAGCTTAGCGGGAGTGTACAATGAGCAGTTCTTC. Using reference TRBV7-9 and TRBJ2-1 for the parts outside the CDR3, the full variable domain is DTGVSQNPRHKITKRGQNVTFRCDPISEHNRLYWYRQTLGQGPEFLTYFQNEAQLEKSRLLSDRFSAERPKGSFSTLEIQRTEQGDSAMYLCASSLAGVYNEQFFGPGTRLTVL.

This clonotype showed up many times. The chain links TRBV6-2 or TRBV6-3 to TRBJ2-2; D uncertain. Germline-derived CDR1 and CDR2 are MNHEY and SVGEGT. Trimming removed 5 bases at V and 4 bases at J, with 11 bases between. The CDR3 totals 14 residues. Here the CDR3 reads CASSDPDVTGELFF. CDR3 sequence (DNA): TGTGCCAGCAGTGACCCGGACGTCACCGGGGAGCTGTTTTTT.

This clonotype was counted a few times. The V and J genes are TRBV28 and TRBJ2-7, with 8 bases identical to TRBD2. CDR3 length equals 17 residues. Germline V lookup: CDR1 MDHEN, CDR2 SYDVKM. After removal of 3 bases from V and 4 bases from J, the junction contained 14 bases not matched to a gene. The CDR3 DNA sequence: TGTGCCAGCAGTTTTCGCCCCGGGCGGGGGGACCATTACGAGCAGTACTTC. It translates to CASSFRPGRGDHYEQYF. Full variable domain (missing parts from reference TRBV28 and TRBJ2-7): DVKVTQSSRYLVKRTGEKVFLECVQDMDHENMFWYRQDPGLGLRLIYFSYDVKMKEKGDIPEGYSVSREKKERFSLILESASTNQTSMYLCASSFRPGRGDHYEQYFGPGTRLTVT.

This clonotype was found many times. This chain's CDR3 is CASRARGEGETQYF. As DNA, the CDR3 is TGTGCCAGCAGGGCCCGTGGGGAAGGAGAGACCCAGTACTTC. The rearrangement links TRBV6-5 to TRBJ2-5, with D uncertain. The CDR3 is 14 amino acids. Germline V CDR1 and CDR2: MNHEY, SVGAGI. Trimming left V 6 bases short and J 4 bases short, with 15 bases between.